These 15 T cell receptor beta chains came from one sample sequenced in a study of shared clonotypes between healthy human individuals. Clones were sequenced by immunoSEQ multiplex PCR, and TCRdb holds only the in-frame ones, with some missing. The repertoire includes about 2 million clones, about 95% of them detected once, and approximately 1.2% sits in the top ten. Naive CD8 cells lacked CD45RO, underwent positive selection for CCR7 and left out terminally differentiated effector memory CD45RA+ cells. The sample consisted of naive CD8+ T cells sorted from blood. The receptors stem from a man between 18 and 35 years old in good health.

This chain uses TRBV27 with TRBJ2-7; 10 positions agree with TRBD2. Germline assignment: CDR1 MNHEY and CDR2 SMNVEV (reference sequence). Trimming at V came to 2 bases and at J to 5 bases, leaving 3 bases not matched to a gene. CDR3 length: 14 residues. CDR3 sequence (DNA): TGTGCCAGCAGTTTACTAGCGGGAGTAGACGAGCAGTACTTC. Its protein is CASSLLAGVDEQYF.

The chain joins TRBV4-3 to TRBJ2-7; 9 bases line up with TRBD2. Germline CDR1 is LGHNA and CDR2 is YSLEER. The V gene end was trimmed by 0 bases and the J gene end by 2 bases; junction bases not matched to a gene: 8. The CDR3 runs 17 residues. CDR3 region: CASSQEVLAGETYEQYF. CDR3 nucleotide sequence: TGCGCCAGCAGCCAAGAAGTTTTAGCGGGAGAGACCTACGAGCAGTACTTC.

The chain employs TRBV6-5 and TRBJ2-7; 8 bases align to TRBD1. The germline gives CDR1 MNHEY, CDR2 SVGAGI. V lost 6 bases, J lost 2 bases, and 9 bases stayed unmatched. The CDR3 sequence is 15 residues long. The CDR3 sequence: CASSRRDRTTYEQYF. CDR3 nucleotides: TGTGCCAGCAGCCGCCGGGACAGGACAACCTACGAGCAGTACTTC.

As for this clone: The same CDR3 can be traced to other DNA sequences in this sample. V and J are TRBV9 and TRBJ2-1; 10 positions agree with TRBD2. The CDR3 loop spans 15 amino acids. After removal of 0 bases from V and 6 bases from J, the junction contained 3 bases not matched to a gene. The germline V gene has CDR1 SGDLS and CDR2 YYNGEE. CDR3 nucleotide sequence: TGTGCCAGCAGCGTAGGTGCTAGCGGGGGCAATGAGCAGTTCTTC. It codes for CASSVGASGGNEQFF.

The rearrangement uses TRBV5-4 and TRBJ1-2; a possible D gene is TRBD1 (5 bases). The CDR3 consists of 13 residues. Trimming shortened V by 4 bases and J by 2 bases, and 9 bases separated the two germline ends. CDR1 is SGHNT, CDR2 YYREEE, per germline (reference sequence). The CDR3 protein is CASSGDGNYGYTF. CDR3 nucleotides: TGTGCCAGCAGCGGGGACGGAAACTATGGCTACACCTTC.

About this clone: The same CDR3 also results from other DNA sequences found in this sample. The rearrangement joins TRBV30 to TRBJ2-2; unclear D gene. Trimming shortened V by 5 bases and J by 6 bases, and 10 bases separated the two germline ends. The CDR3 covers 12 residues. Germline V lookup: CDR1 GTSNPN, CDR2 SVGIG (reference sequence). CDR3: CAWSLGAGELFF. The CDR3 DNA reads TGTGCCTGGTCTCTCGGCGCCGGGGAGCTGTTTTTT.

The chain recombines TRBV5-4 with TRBJ1-3; possible D gene TRBD1, 6 bases. The CDR3 spans 13 residues. Germline CDR1 reads SGHNT; CDR2 reads YYREEE (reference sequence). V was shortened by 4 bases and J by 8 bases, with 13 bases between the two germline ends. CDR3 in DNA: TGTGCCAGCAGCGAAACAGGGTTGGACACCATATATTTT. As protein: CASSETGLDTIYF. Full variable domain (rest looked up from reference TRBV5-4 and TRBJ1-3): ETGVTQSPTHLIKTRGQQVTLRCSSQSGHNTVSWYQQALGQGPQFIFQYYREEENGRGNFPPRFSGLQFPNYSSELNVNALELDDSALYLCASSETGLDTIYFGEGSWLTVV.

The J gene is TRBJ2-1, the V gene TRBV9, with TRBD1 matching 8 bases. The V segment lost 2 bases and the J segment 4 bases; nucleotides outside the gene matches: 11. The germline gives CDR1 SGDLS, CDR2 YYNGEE. The CDR3 extends over 17 amino acids. The CDR3 sequence: CASSVDRGWGLYNEQFF. CDR3 nucleotide sequence: TGTGCCAGCAGCGTTGACAGGGGATGGGGGCTTTACAATGAGCAGTTCTTC.

This rearrangement joins TRBV6-5 to TRBJ2-1, with D perhaps TRBD2 (7 bases). There are 14 residues in the CDR3. V was clipped by 0 bases and J by 9 bases, with 12 bases between them. CDR1 is MNHEY and CDR2 is SVGAGI in the germline V gene. CDR3 amino acids: CASSYSAGAFEQFF. For the CDR3, the DNA is TGTGCCAGCAGTTACTCCGCGGGGGCGTTTGAGCAGTTCTTC.

V gene TRBV9 combines with J gene TRBJ2-1; 11 nucleotides align to TRBD1. With V trimmed by 4 bases and J by 6 bases, 6 bases remained unmatched. The CDR3 consists of 15 residues. CDR1 and CDR2 from the germline V gene are SGDLS and YYNGEE. The CDR3 reads CASSPHGTGGNEQFF. The CDR3 bases are TGTGCCAGCAGCCCCCATGGGACAGGGGGCAATGAGCAGTTCTTC.

About this clone itself: Other DNA sequences in this sample translate to the same CDR3. J is TRBJ2-7 and V is TRBV7-9; TRBD2 is a possible D gene (6 bases). This CDR3 region has 12 residues. The V end lost 6 bases, the J end lost 3 bases, and 9 bases lay between the germline ends. From germline, CDR1 is SEHNR and CDR2 FQNEAQ (reference sequence). The CDR3 here is CASSPGGYEQYF. The CDR3, as DNA: TGTGCCAGCAGTCCCGGGGGCTACGAGCAGTACTTC.

The chain has TRBV6-1 and TRBJ2-7; TRBD1 matches 7 bases. Per germline, CDR1 MNHNS and CDR2 SASEGT. The V and J ends lost 3 bases and 2 bases, in that order; junction bases with no gene match: 7. The CDR3 consists of 15 residues. The CDR3 nucleotides are TGTGCCAGCAGTGACCCCGGGACAGTTACCTACGAGCAGTACTTC. Amino acid sequence: CASSDPGTVTYEQYF.

V usage is TRBV25-1 and J usage is TRBJ1-2, with D unresolved. The germline V gene has CDR1 MGHDK and CDR2 SYGVNS. This CDR3 contains 13 residues. The V gene lost 3 bases and the J gene lost 4 bases, with 9 bases spanning the gap. The CDR3 sequence is CASSDSPFYGYTF. The CDR3 DNA sequence: TGTGCCAGCAGTGACAGCCCGTTCTATGGCTACACCTTC.

The sample holds one count of this clone. The chain employs TRBV5-1 and TRBJ2-5, with 9 bases that match TRBD1. The CDR3 is made up of 16 amino acids. Germline loops: CDR1 SGHRS, CDR2 YFSETQ. V gave up 4 bases and J gave up 1 base; unmatched junction bases: 8. The CDR3 protein is CASSRQGQGSQETQYF. In DNA form, the CDR3 reads TGCGCCAGCAGCCGTCAAGGACAGGGGTCCCAAGAGACCCAGTACTTC.

The CDR3 is CASSLRGEEQFF. CDR3 DNA: TGTGCCAGCAGTTTACGGGGCGAAGAGCAGTTCTTC. The chain couples TRBV28 to TRBJ2-1, with D perhaps assigned TRBD1 or TRBD2 (5 bases each). The ends were cut back, 2 bases at V and 10 bases at J, with 9 bases in the middle. There are 12 residues in the CDR3. Per germline, CDR1 MDHEN and CDR2 SYDVKM. Using reference TRBV28 and TRBJ2-1 for the parts outside the CDR3, the full variable domain is DVKVTQSSRYLVKRTGEKVFLECVQDMDHENMFWYRQDPGLGLRLIYFSYDVKMKEKGDIPEGYSVSREKKERFSLILESASTNQTSMYLCASSLRGEEQFFGPGTRLTVL.